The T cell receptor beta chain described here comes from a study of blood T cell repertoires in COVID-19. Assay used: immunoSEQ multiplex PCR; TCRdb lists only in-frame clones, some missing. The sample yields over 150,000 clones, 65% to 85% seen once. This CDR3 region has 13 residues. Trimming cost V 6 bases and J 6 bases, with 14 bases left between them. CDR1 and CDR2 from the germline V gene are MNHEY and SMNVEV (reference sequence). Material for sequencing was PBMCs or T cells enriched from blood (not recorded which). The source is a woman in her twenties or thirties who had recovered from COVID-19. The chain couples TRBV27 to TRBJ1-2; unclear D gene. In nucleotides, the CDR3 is TGTGCCAGCAGCCCCTTGAGGACTGATGGCTACACCTTC. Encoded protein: CASSPLRTDGYTF.